The T cell receptor beta chain described here comes from a study of shared clonotypes between healthy human individuals. As for the study in general: Per donor, three plates held CD4 naive cells, three held CD4 memory, two held CD8 naive and one held CD8 memory.

This CDR3 comprises 15 residues. The germline gives CDR1 SNHLY, CDR2 FYNNEI. Between the trimmed V and J ends, which lost 6 bases and 2 bases, there was a span of 17 bases. Generated by immunoSEQ multiplex PCR, the TCRdb table keeps only in-frame clones and is missing some. The repertoire holds 1.6 million or so clones, with 96% as singletons. The receptor comes from a man aged 30 to 39 in good health. The material sequenced was naive CD4+ T cells sorted from blood. As to subset: CD45RA+ positively selected. The chain recombines TRBV2 with TRBJ2-7; D may correspond to TRBD1 or TRBD2 (7 bases each). CDR3 region: CASSPLRGGTYEQYF. In DNA, the CDR3 is TGTGCCAGCAGCCCCCTCAGGGGGGGAACCTACGAGCAGTACTTC.